A selection of T cell receptor beta chains follows, all from one sample in a study of graft-versus-host responses after intestinal transplantation. The data were produced by immunoSEQ multiplex PCR, yet TCRdb's version contains in-frame clones alone and is incomplete. This table has 11,000 to 15,000 clones, around 40% appearing once. Sequenced here: alloreactive CD8+ T cells from a mixed lymphocyte reaction culture, sampled before intestinal transplant. The receptors derive from a human patient who received an intestinal transplant. Both conserved end residues are part of each CDR3. The D gene is left open where the match is weak. Only part of the rows carry a size: once, few, many, or a class if the clone is expanded.

CDR3aa	CDR3nt	d_gene	v_gene	j_gene	abundance
CASSLGGRLYNEQFF	TGTGCCAGCAGCTTGGGGGGGCGCCTCTACAATGAGCAGTTCTTC	-	TRBV7-6	TRBJ2-1	few
CASSLGVTYEQYF	TGTGCCAGCAGTTTAGGCGTAACCTACGAGCAGTACTTC	-	TRBV27	TRBJ2-7	few
CASSLNLGTYPYF	TGTGCCAGCAGCCTCAATCTTGGGACTTACCCGTACTTC	-	TRBV7-6	TRBJ2-5	-
CASSPRFRGTYNEQFF	TGTGCCAGCAGCCCTCGGTTTCGGGGAACCTACAATGAGCAGTTCTTC	-	TRBV7-8	TRBJ2-1	once
CASSFGTSDYNEQFF	TGTGCCAGCAGCTTCGGGACTAGCGATTACAATGAGCAGTTCTTC	TRBD2	TRBV5-6	TRBJ2-1	-
CASSGPDSPLHF	TGTGCCAGCAGTGGGCCCGATTCACCCCTCCACTTT	-	TRBV25-1	TRBJ1-6	-
CASSFLDSNQPQHF	TGTGCCAGCAGTTTTTTGGATAGCAATCAGCCCCAGCATTTT	-	TRBV27	TRBJ1-5	-
CASSELGNTGANVLTF	TGTGCCAGCAGTGAACTGGGGAACACTGGGGCCAACGTCCTGACTTTC	-	TRBV6-1	TRBJ2-6	few
CASSLGTGGVYGYTF	TGCGCCAGCAGCTTGGGTACAGGGGGCGTCTATGGCTACACCTTC	TRBD1	TRBV5-1	TRBJ1-2	-
CASSLQVGNQPQHF	TGTGCCAGCAGTTTGCAAGTCGGAAATCAGCCCCAGCATTTT	-	TRBV27	TRBJ1-5	few
CASSLETAPVPEAFF	TGTGCCAGCAGCTTAGAGACCGCCCCGGTCCCTGAAGCTTTCTTT	-	TRBV11-2	TRBJ1-1	-
CASSGGTRPLNYGYTF	TGTGCCAGCAGTGGGGGGACACGGCCTTTGAACTATGGCTACACCTTC	-	TRBV25-1	TRBJ1-2	-
CASSLALRVSPDTQYF	TGTGCCAGCAGCTTAGCGCTTCGAGTCAGCCCAGATACGCAGTATTTT	-	TRBV7-9	TRBJ2-3	-
CASSEVRTNTEAFF	TGTGCCAGCAGTGAAGTCCGTACCAACACTGAAGCTTTCTTT	-	TRBV6-1	TRBJ1-1	-
CASSILGQGPDTQYF	TGTGCCAGTAGTATTTTAGGGCAGGGTCCAGATACGCAGTATTTT	-	TRBV19	TRBJ2-3	-
CASSLGGDTIYF	TGTGCCAGCAGCCTAGGGGGGGACACCATATATTTT	-	TRBV7-9	TRBJ1-3	few
CASSQNRVLYEQYF	TGTGCCAGCAGCCAGAACAGGGTCCTCTACGAGCAGTACTTC	-	TRBV14	TRBJ2-7	few
CASSQVPARGGYTF	TGCGCCAGCAGCCAAGTCCCCGCGCGGGGTGGCTACACCTTC	-	TRBV4-1	TRBJ1-2	-
CASSPVRAGATYEQYF	TGTGCCAGCAGCCCTGTGAGGGCGGGGGCCACCTACGAGCAGTACTTC	-	TRBV11-2	TRBJ2-7	-
CASSIIFAGRTPRPLYEQYF	TGTGCCAGTAGTATAATTTTTGCAGGGCGGACTCCCCGACCTCTCTACGAGCAGTACTTC	-	TRBV19	TRBJ2-7	-
CSVDLTGATNEKLFF	TGCAGCGTAGATCTGACTGGGGCAACTAATGAAAAACTGTTTTTT	-	TRBV29-1	TRBJ1-4	-
CASSQDTSGGAGETQYF	TGCGCCAGCAGCCAAGATACTAGCGGGGGGGCCGGAGAGACCCAGTACTTC	TRBD2	TRBV4-1	TRBJ2-5	-
CASSPDRFNSPLHF	TGTGCCAGCAGCCCAGACAGGTTTAATTCACCCCTCCACTTT	-	TRBV5-5	TRBJ1-6	-
CSVEDGRGNGYTF	TGCAGCGTTGAAGATGGCCGAGGGAATGGCTACACCTTC	-	TRBV29-1	TRBJ1-2	-
CASSFGGLPDTQYF	TGTGCCAGCAGCTTCGGGGGGCTCCCAGATACGCAGTATTTT	-	TRBV11-2	TRBJ2-3	-
CASSPQRTVNYGYTF	TGCGCCAGCAGCCCCCAACGGACAGTCAACTATGGCTACACCTTC	-	TRBV4-1	TRBJ1-2	-
CASTTAGIWWGEQFF	TGTGCCAGCACCACGGCAGGGATTTGGTGGGGTGAGCAGTTCTTC	-	TRBV5-8	TRBJ2-1	once
CASSPSDRKETQYF	TGTGCCAGCAGCCCCTCCGACAGAAAAGAGACCCAGTACTTC	-	TRBV13	TRBJ2-5	few